The rows below give T cell receptor beta chains drawn from one sample of a study of blood T cell repertoires in COVID-19. This table comes from immunoSEQ multiplex PCR, and its TCRdb copy is limited to in-frame clones, with some not included. The repertoire holds around 77,000 clones, with around 76% as singletons. Sequencing was carried out using peripheral blood. Receptor source: a human donor in a cohort sampled during active COVID-19. Each CDR3 is given with its conserved first and last residue. The D gene is left open where the match is weak.

>TRBD1|TRBJ1-5|TRBV18
CASSPPGQGYQPQHF
>.|TRBJ2-3|TRBV27
CASSLKDRASGASDTQYF
>.|TRBJ2-5|TRBV11-2
CASSPFGGGSQETQYF
>.|TRBJ1-1|TRBV11-1
CASSLGSWTEAFF
>.|TRBJ1-3|TRBV6-6
CASSRLRTATSGNTIYF
>.|TRBJ2-7|TRBV5-1
CASIPDSTREQYF
>.|TRBJ1-5|TRBV3-1/TRBV3-2
CASSHGDNQPQHF
>TRBD1|TRBJ1-6|TRBV30
CAWIGTGFNSPLHF
>.|TRBJ2-7|TRBV5-1
CASSLEGYEQYF
>TRBD1|TRBJ2-7|TRBV5-1
CASSLTTGKEQYF
>.|TRBJ1-2|TRBV5-1
CASSLTVTNYGYTF
>.|TRBJ1-1|TRBV6-1
CASSESRNTEAFF
>.|TRBJ2-7|TRBV7-9
CASSLKGGYYEQYF
>TRBD2|TRBJ2-1|TRBV10-3
CASTTTSGGPEFGEQFF
>.|TRBJ2-7|TRBV3-1/TRBV3-2
CASSQGAREQYF
>TRBD1|TRBJ2-7|TRBV7-9
CASSFGRTGKSYEQYF
>TRBD2|TRBJ2-7|TRBV3-1/TRBV3-2
CASSQEGGLAGVRQYEQYF
>.|TRBJ1-4|TRBV21-1
CASSKVGQGKYNTNEKLFF
>.|TRBJ1-2|TRBV29-1
CSVVPGSYGYTF
>.|TRBJ2-5|TRBV5-4
CASSFGPGGKETQYF
>.|TRBJ2-5|TRBV5-1
CASSLVSPQETQYF
>.|TRBJ1-3|TRBV7-9
CAVNAQGTGNTIYF
>TRBD2|TRBJ2-5|TRBV5-6
CASSLVGSGGTQETQYF
>.|TRBJ1-1|TRBV5-8
CASSSGLLNTEAFF
>TRBD1|TRBJ2-7|TRBV6-5
CASSRRDRVYEQYF
>.|TRBJ2-5|TRBV5-1
CASSSGTSVETQYF
>TRBD1|TRBJ1-2|TRBV5-4
CASSLVQGDGYTF
>TRBD2|TRBJ2-7|TRBV5-1
CASTPRAGGGEQYF
>.|TRBJ2-5|TRBV27
CASSPGQPETQYF
>TRBD1|TRBJ1-2|TRBV12-3/TRBV12-4
CASSDGTVYGYTF
>.|TRBJ2-7|TRBV7-2
CASSQRRPGFSSYEQYF
>.|TRBJ2-5|TRBV5-1
CASSLAYSAETQYF
>TRBD1|TRBJ1-2|TRBV5-1
CASGSGQGVSGGHGYTF
>.|TRBJ1-3|TRBV11-2
CASSLGGLGNTIYF
>.|TRBJ1-5|TRBV6-2/TRBV6-3
CASSTPTSWSQPQHF
>TRBD2|TRBJ2-5|TRBV6-5
CASSFGGAGETQYF
>.|TRBJ1-5|TRBV19
CASTDWGNQPQHF
>TRBD1|TRBJ1-2|TRBV3-1/TRBV3-2
CASSRQGDYGYTF
>.|TRBJ1-1|TRBV5-4
CASSLDNRQNTEAFF
>.|TRBJ2-1|TRBV7-2
CASSHGGGLYNEQFF
>.|TRBJ1-4|TRBV28
CASRWGLEGEKLFF
>.|TRBJ2-7|TRBV7-2
CASSLRGAYSYEQYF
>TRBD2|TRBJ2-1|TRBV5-1
CASSLRTSGGSVYNEQFF
>TRBD1|TRBJ1-2|TRBV27
CASRPGQGTGGYTF
>.|TRBJ1-5|TRBV5-6
CASSLAGSNQPQHF
>TRBD1|TRBJ2-7|TRBV5-1
CASSPDRGDYEQYF
>TRBD2|TRBJ2-7|TRBV19
CASSILPGGVLATGRNEQYF
>.|TRBJ1-1|TRBV5-1
CASSSGPRNTEAFF
>TRBD1|TRBJ2-7|TRBV5-1
CASRQGAGVILYF
>TRBD1|TRBJ1-2|TRBV5-1
CATASGTGSFHGYTF
>TRBD2|TRBJ2-3|TRBV5-1
CASSPGLVESDTQYF
>TRBD2|TRBJ2-5|TRBV5-6
CASSPGGALSQETQYF
>TRBD1|TRBJ2-7|TRBV28
CASSSTGTVSYEQYF
>.|TRBJ1-5|TRBV6-4
CASIPPPAVSGNQPQHF
>.|TRBJ1-1|TRBV18
CASSQRAGVEAFF
>TRBD1|TRBJ1-6|TRBV5-4
CASSWDRQNSPLHF
>.|TRBJ1-1|TRBV5-6
CASSLTGPHTEAFF
>.|TRBJ1-3|TRBV7-2
CASSDRGNSGNTIYF